Here is one T cell receptor beta chain with its context. Authors' methods: Reference gene primers were amplified, and this amplification served to estimate nucleated cell counts. TCRdb's table, derived via immunoSEQ multiplex PCR, lists solely in-frame clones and lacks some. Clone size and the V and J calls come from that table; the DNA yielded D and trimming. This table holds just over 80,000 clones, approximately 90% found once. Per the germline V gene, CDR1 is LGHNA and CDR2 is YSLEER. Trimming took off 3 bases at V and 5 bases at J, with 13 bases between the two ends. This CDR3 is built from 14 residues. These data are taken from a study of blood T cell repertoires in COVID-19. For the study at large: The origin of the acute and convalescent COVID-19 samples was the United States, Italy and Spain. Nucleic acid was either cDNA or gDNA, and it came from T cells, B-cell-depleted T cells, or PBMCs.

Which cohort a participant joined came from the clinical history participants gave. The specimen sequenced was PBMCs or T cells enriched from blood (not recorded which). The clonotype originates from a woman in her forties or fifties with acute COVID-19. The chain couples TRBV4-3 to TRBJ1-1; D gene uncertain. Here the CDR3 reads CASSQYPSGTEAFF. The CDR3 region has the DNA TGCGCCAGCAGCCAGTATCCCAGCGGGACTGAAGCTTTCTTT.